The 13 T cell receptor beta chains given below trace back to one sample, sequenced in a study of shared clonotypes between healthy human individuals. The assay was immunoSEQ multiplex PCR, and TCRdb's table has in-frame clones only and misses some. This table has about 2.2 million clones, around 95% appearing once. Naivety among CD8 cells was defined by CD45RO negativity and positive CCR7 selection, thereby excluding terminally differentiated effector memory CD45RA+ cells. Sequencing used naive CD8+ T cells from PBMCs. The receptors originated from a man in his late teens or twenties in good health. Some clones in this sample may be carry-over from other donors' samples.

This clone was recorded only once. The chain is built from TRBV5-1 and TRBJ2-5, with 14 positions matching TRBD2. The CDR3 is 18 amino acids. Germline CDR1 SGHRS, CDR2 YFSETQ. V gave up 4 bases and J gave up 5 bases; unmatched junction bases: 13. In DNA, the CDR3 is TGCGCCAGCAGCCGCGGGACTAGCGGGAGAGGTACCTGGGAGACCCAGTACTTC. This gives the protein CASSRGTSGRGTWETQYF.

The chain joins TRBV9 to TRBJ2-3; 10 positions match TRBD1. Germline V lookup: CDR1 SGDLS, CDR2 YYNGEE. Losses at the gene ends were 3 bases for V and 7 bases for J; bases not matched to a gene: 8. The CDR3 is 15 residues long. The DNA for the CDR3 is TGTGCCAGCAGCGAAACCGGGACAGGGGCCTATACGCAGTATTTT. Residues: CASSETGTGAYTQYF.

V usage is TRBV29-1 and J usage is TRBJ2-2; 8 nucleotides line up with TRBD2. With 6 bases clipped from V and 5 bases from J, the junction kept 8 bases outside the gene matches. This CDR3 contains 14 residues. Germline V lookup: CDR1 SQVTM, CDR2 ANQGSEA. The CDR3 reads CSVGLAARTGELFF. As DNA, the CDR3 is TGCAGCGTAGGACTAGCCGCACGAACCGGGGAGCTGTTTTTT.

The chain has TRBV4-1 and TRBJ2-2; 9 bases are a match to TRBD2. Germline V lookup: CDR1 MGHRA, CDR2 YSYEKL. Trimming at V came to 2 bases and at J to 1 base, leaving 5 bases not matched to a gene. The CDR3 covers 17 residues. CDR3 in amino acids: CASSQSPLAGNTGELFF. DNA of the CDR3: TGCGCCAGCAGCCAAAGCCCACTAGCGGGGAACACCGGGGAGCTGTTTTTT.

This clone came up once. In DNA form, the CDR3 reads TGTGCCAGCAGTCATGACAGGGGGTCCTACAATGAGCAGTTCTTC. Its protein is CASSHDRGSYNEQFF. This chain uses TRBV6-6 with TRBJ2-1, with TRBD1 matching over 9 bases. The length of the CDR3 is 15 residues. Germline CDR1 MNHNY, CDR2 SVGAGI (reference sequence). The junction had 3 bases not matched to a gene; V was cut back by 5 bases and J by 1 base.

V usage is TRBV5-1 and J usage is TRBJ2-3; D gene ambiguous. This CDR3 is built from 12 residues. V dropped 5 bases and J dropped 2 bases, with 6 bases sitting between them. CDR1 is SGHRS and CDR2 is YFSETQ in the germline V gene. CDR3 protein: CASRDLTDTQYF. CDR3 nucleotide sequence: TGCGCCAGCAGGGACCTCACAGATACGCAGTATTTT.

The chain combines TRBV7-9 with TRBJ2-1; D perhaps matches TRBD1 (6 bases). The CDR3 covers 15 residues. The germline gives CDR1 SEHNR, CDR2 FQNEAQ (reference sequence). Deletions cut 2 bases from V and 4 bases from J, with 12 bases between. The CDR3 region is CASSLSGDLYNEQFF. CDR3 DNA: TGTGCCAGCAGCTTATCAGGGGATTTATACAATGAGCAGTTCTTC.

Comments on this clone: At the DNA level, this CDR3 is encoded by other sequences in the same sample as well. The V gene is TRBV28, the J gene TRBJ2-2, with unresolved D. Germline V CDR1 and CDR2: MDHEN, SYDVKM. The CDR3 covers 11 residues. With 5 bases removed from V and 4 bases from J, the gap between germline ends came to 2 bases. The CDR3 DNA follows: TGTGCCAGCAGTCGCACCGGGGAGCTGTTTTTT. Its translation: CASSRTGELFF.

To note about this clone: Different DNA sequences within this sample yield the same CDR3. CDR3 nucleotide sequence: TGTGCCAGCAGCGCCGGCACTTATGGCTACACCTTC. Its translation: CASSAGTYGYTF. The chain uses TRBV9 and TRBJ1-2; D uncertain. The CDR3 is 12 amino acids. The germline gives CDR1 SGDLS, CDR2 YYNGEE. V dropped 3 bases and J dropped 5 bases, with 8 bases sitting between them.

The V call is TRBV27, the J call TRBJ1-5; 7 positions match TRBD1. Looked up from germline, CDR1 is MNHEY and CDR2 is SMNVEV (reference sequence). The CDR3 is 15 amino acids. Losses at the gene ends were 7 bases for V and 4 bases for J; bases not matched to a gene: 10. The CDR3 protein is CASMQDRSRNQPQHF. In nucleotides, the CDR3 is TGTGCCAGCATGCAGGACAGGTCGAGGAATCAGCCCCAGCATTTT.

V is TRBV7-8 and J is TRBJ2-1; D gene unclear. This CDR3 is 15 amino acids long. Germline CDR1 is SGHVS and CDR2 is FQNEAQ. The V and J ends lost 6 bases and 0 bases respectively, with 12 bases between them. The CDR3 sequence: CASSSDSSSYNEQFF. CDR3 coding DNA: TGTGCCAGCAGTTCCGACTCGAGCTCCTACAATGAGCAGTTCTTC.

The chain joins TRBV9 to TRBJ2-2; D remains unclear. Germline CDR1 SGDLS, CDR2 YYNGEE. The CDR3 sequence is 16 residues long. Trimming cost V 2 bases and J 3 bases, with 14 bases left between them. The CDR3 region is CASSVPREFDTGELFF. The CDR3 bases are TGTGCCAGCAGCGTTCCGAGAGAGTTCGACACCGGGGAGCTGTTTTTT.

This clone was detected a few times. The chain carries TRBV12-5 and TRBJ1-1; D might be TRBD1 (5 bases). Germline CDR1 reads LGHNT; CDR2 reads FRNRAP. The CDR3 extends over 12 amino acids. V lost 1 base and J 11 bases, leaving 11 bases between the germline ends. The CDR3 DNA reads TGTGCTAGTGGTTTGGCCGGGGGGAAGGCTTTCTTT. Translation gives CASGLAGGKAFF.